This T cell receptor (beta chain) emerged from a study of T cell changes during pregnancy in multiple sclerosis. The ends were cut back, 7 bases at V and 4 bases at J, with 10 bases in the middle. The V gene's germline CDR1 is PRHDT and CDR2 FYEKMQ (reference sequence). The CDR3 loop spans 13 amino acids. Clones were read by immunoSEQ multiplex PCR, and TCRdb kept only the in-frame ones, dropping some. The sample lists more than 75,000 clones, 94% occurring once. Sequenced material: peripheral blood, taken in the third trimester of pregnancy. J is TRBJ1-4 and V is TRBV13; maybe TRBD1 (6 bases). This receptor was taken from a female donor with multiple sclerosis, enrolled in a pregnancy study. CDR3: CASMSGVNEKLFF. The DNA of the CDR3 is TGTGCCAGCATGTCAGGGGTTAATGAAAAACTGTTTTTT.